This is a list of T cell receptor beta chains from one sample in a study of blood T cell repertoires in COVID-19. Sequencing used immunoSEQ multiplex PCR; TCRdb keeps in-frame clones, though not all of them. The table records approximately 190,000 clones, around 76% of them present only once. The sample consisted of peripheral blood. These receptors were taken from an older woman with COVID-19, enrolled during active disease. CDR3s include the opening cysteine and the closing phenylalanine or tryptophan. The D gene is left open where the match is weak. Clone sizes are given selectively: once, few, many, or a class where the clone is expanded.

j_call,cdr3_length,clone_size,d_call,v_call,cdr3_nt,cdr3_aa
TRBJ2-2,16,-,TRBD2,TRBV4-2,TGTGCCAGCAGCCAAGAACTAGCGCCTAACTCCGGGGAGCTGTTTTTT,CASSQELAPNSGELFF
TRBJ2-7,12,-,-,TRBV5-4,TGTGCCAGCAGCTTGGACTACTACGAGCAGTACTTC,CASSLDYYEQYF
TRBJ2-1,17,-,-,TRBV10-3,TGTGCCATCAGTGAGTCCCGGGCGGGAAGCTCCTACAATGAGCAGTTCTTC,CAISESRAGSSYNEQFF
TRBJ1-1,14,-,TRBD1,TRBV5-1,TGCGCCAGCAGCTTGGCCGGGACAGGGGTTCAAGCTTTCTTT,CASSLAGTGVQAFF
TRBJ2-3,13,once,TRBD1,TRBV11-2,TGTGCCAGCAGACCGACAGGGGCAGATACGCAGTATTTT,CASRPTGADTQYF
TRBJ1-5,13,-,-,TRBV28,TGTGCCAGCAGCTCCTCGGGGTATCAGCCCCAGCATTTT,CASSSSGYQPQHF
TRBJ2-1,14,once,TRBD1,TRBV11-3,TGTGCCAGCAGCTTGAGTGGACAGGTCAATGAGCAGTTCTTC,CASSLSGQVNEQFF
TRBJ1-6,15,-,-,TRBV5-1,TGCGCCAGCAGCTTGGACCGGACAGAGAATTCACCCCTCCACTTT,CASSLDRTENSPLHF
TRBJ2-1,17,-,TRBD2,TRBV5-1,TGCGCCAGCAGAGGGACTAGCGGGAGGCGAGGTGGCAATGAGCAGTTCTTC,CASRGTSGRRGGNEQFF
TRBJ2-7,15,-,-,TRBV29-1,TGCAGCGTTGCCGGGGTGACAGGGGCCGGGGGGGAGCAGTACTTC,CSVAGVTGAGGEQYF
TRBJ2-3,13,-,-,TRBV7-9,TGTGCCAGCAGCTCGCCCGGGACAGATACGCAGTATTTT,CASSSPGTDTQYF
TRBJ1-2,16,many,-,TRBV7-9,TGTGCCAGCAGCTCCCATCTGGCGGGCCTACTTAGGGGCTACACCTTC,CASSSHLAGLLRGYTF
TRBJ1-6,14,-,-,TRBV5-4,TGTGCCAGCAGCTCGGGTTTTATAAATTCACCCCTCCACTTT,CASSSGFINSPLHF
TRBJ1-5,13,-,-,TRBV6-5,TGTGCCAGCAGTCCCCGTCGGGAACAGCCCCAGCATTTT,CASSPRREQPQHF
TRBJ2-7,17,-,TRBD2,TRBV7-2,TGTGCCAGCACCCGGACTAGCGGGAGGGCCGGGACCTACGAGCAGTACTTC,CASTRTSGRAGTYEQYF
TRBJ2-7,16,-,-,TRBV27,TGTGCCAGCAGCCCCAAATTCTTAGGGGAGGCGTACGAGCAGTACTTC,CASSPKFLGEAYEQYF
TRBJ2-2,18,-,-,TRBV7-9,TGTGCCAGCAGCTTAGCTATCGGGACACCTTCGAACACCGGGGAGCTGTTTTTT,CASSLAIGTPSNTGELFF
TRBJ1-3,13,once,-,TRBV7-9,TGTGCCAGCAGCTTAGCACAGGGAAACACCATATATTTT,CASSLAQGNTIYF
TRBJ2-3,16,few,TRBD2,TRBV2,TGTGCCAGCAGTATCAGGGCCCCGGGGAGGGCAGATACGCAGTATTTT,CASSIRAPGRADTQYF
TRBJ1-3,19,-,TRBD1,TRBV18,TGTGCCAGCTCACCGCTGGAAATCGACAGGGTGAACTCTGGAAACACCATATATTTT,CASSPLEIDRVNSGNTIYF
TRBJ2-1,15,-,TRBD2,TRBV9,TGTGCCAGCAGCGTTTCAGCGGGAAACTACAATGAGCAGTTCTTC,CASSVSAGNYNEQFF
TRBJ2-1,15,few,TRBD2,TRBV29-1,TGCAGCGTTGATAATAGGCGGGAGAGATACAATGAGCAGTTCTTC,CSVDNRRERYNEQFF